The 18 T cell receptor beta chains below all came from one sample that was sequenced in a study of T cells in Graves' hyperthyroidism and ophthalmopathy. TCR beta CDR3 region amplification was performed from RNA transcripts. The HTBI primer set drove a first-round RT-PCR of the TCR CDR3. TCRdb re-derived calls from the multiplex PCR reads in MiXCR, one entry per CDR3 protein. The data show some 650,000 distinct CDR3 sequences, with around 16% seen just once and around 3.5% held by the top ten. Material for sequencing was blood. These receptors all stem from a middle-aged woman with Graves' ophthalmopathy.

V gene TRBV9 combines with J gene TRBJ1-3; 8 nucleotides agree with TRBD1. V trimming: 0 bases; J trimming: 2 bases; junction bases outside the gene matches: 4. The germline V gene encodes CDR1 SGDLS and CDR2 YYNGEE. The length of the CDR3 is 16 residues. The CDR3 reads CASSVAAGGPGNTIYF. The CDR3 coding sequence is TGTGCCAGCAGCGTAGCTGCAGGGGGCCCTGGAAACACCATATATTTT.

This clonotype appeared many times. This rearrangement joins TRBV30 to TRBJ1-2; no clear D. The CDR3 spans 12 residues. V lost 3 bases and J lost 8, with 13 bases in between. CDR1 is GTSNPN and CDR2 is SVGIG in the germline V gene (reference sequence). The CDR3 DNA reads as TGTGCCTGGAGCAAAGGAAGGGTCGGCTACACCTTC. Translating gives CAWSKGRVGYTF.

The rearrangement joins TRBV20-1 to TRBJ2-1; 8 bases agree with TRBD2. The CDR3 has 13 amino acids. V lost 1 base, J lost 6 bases, and 2 bases stayed unmatched. Germline CDR1 and CDR2: DFQATT and SNEGSKA (reference sequence). The CDR3 DNA sequence: TGCAGTGCTAGAGGGAGCGGGGGCAATGAGCAGTTCTTC. This encodes CSARGSGGNEQFF.

There are many counts of this clonotype. The CDR3 region has the DNA TGTGCCAGCTCACCGGAAGCAGGGGGGTACGAGCAGTACTTC. It specifies CASSPEAGGYEQYF. The rearrangement joins TRBV18 to TRBJ2-7, with D tentatively TRBD1 (7 bases). V lost 3 bases to trimming and J lost 4 bases, with 13 bases between them. The CDR3 has 14 amino acids. CDR1 is KGHSH, CDR2 LQKENI, per germline.

To note about this clonotype: A read error is possible here, since a much larger clone lies one base away. The chain joins TRBV5-1 to TRBJ2-1; D is perhaps TRBD1 or TRBD2 (5 bases each). The last part of the DNA fits TRBJ2-7 better; the J call may be wrong. The CDR3 is 15 amino acids. Germline V gene sequence: CDR1 SGHRS, CDR2 YFSETQ. CDR3 residues: CASSLGGVSYNEQYF. The CDR3 bases are TGCGCCAGCAGCTTGGGAGGGGTTTCCTACAATGAGCAGTACTTC.

This clonotype came up a few times. The V and J genes are TRBV20-1 and TRBJ2-7; D unresolved. V was clipped by 0 bases and J by 4 bases, with 16 bases between them. From germline, CDR1 is DFQATT and CDR2 SNEGSKA (reference sequence). This CDR3 has 15 residues. CDR3 bases: TGCAGTGCTAGAGATCCCTCGGCCTCCTCGTACGAGCAGTACTTC. Encoded protein: CSARDPSASSYEQYF.

This clonotype was seen at least ten times. The V and J genes are TRBV12-3 or TRBV12-4 and TRBJ2-1, with D possibly TRBD1 on 7 matching bases. Trimming took 6 bases from V and 8 from J, leaving 14 bases between them. The CDR3 runs 13 residues. CDR3 DNA sequence: TGTGCCAGCAGCCGAGACAGGGAGGATGAGCAGTTCTTC. Protein: CASSRDREDEQFF.

This clonotype was seen a few times. The chain couples TRBV28 to TRBJ1-2, with D maybe TRBD1 (5 bases). V was trimmed by 4 bases and J by 7 bases, leaving 19 bases between them. Per germline, CDR1 MDHEN and CDR2 SYDVKM. The CDR3 length is 15 residues. In nucleotides, the CDR3 is TGTGCCAGCAGTTCGGCCGAGAGGGGTTCCTTTGGCTACACCTTC. Encoded protein: CASSSAERGSFGYTF.

This clonotype was detected ten times or more. The chain links TRBV5-1 to TRBJ1-2; D might be TRBD1 (5 bases). Germline V gives CDR1 SGHRS, CDR2 YFSETQ. The germline V and J ends were trimmed by 0 bases and 7 bases, with 19 bases remaining between them. The CDR3 is 16 residues long. The CDR3 reads CASSLGYGTDSIGYTF. CDR3 DNA: TGCGCCAGCAGCTTGGGGTACGGGACCGATTCGATTGGCTACACCTTC.

This clonotype has more than one count but fewer than ten. The gene calls are TRBV19 and TRBJ2-1; 7 bases line up with TRBD1. The length of the CDR3 is 16 residues. The germline V gene has CDR1 LNHDA and CDR2 SQIVND (reference sequence). Trimming took 1 base from V and 4 from J; bases not matched to a gene: 7. CDR3 bases: TGTGCCAGTAGTATAGGGACAGGCCCCCTTTACAATGAGCAGTTCTTC. Translation: CASSIGTGPLYNEQFF.

This chain uses TRBV7-8 with TRBJ2-1, with 9 bases fitting TRBD1. Germline trimming cut 5 bases from V and 7 bases from J; bases unmatched to any gene: 18. The CDR3 contains 18 residues. Germline assignment: CDR1 SGHVS and CDR2 FQNEAQ. CDR3 amino acids: CASSKPGQGKVTWNEQFF. CDR3 in DNA: TGTGCCAGCAGCAAACCGGGACAGGGAAAAGTGACGTGGAATGAGCAGTTCTTC.

The V gene is TRBV28, the J gene TRBJ1-6; 8 bases line up with TRBD1. The V and J ends lost 5 bases and 6 bases, in that order; junction bases with no gene match: 6. This CDR3 has 15 residues. The V gene's germline CDR1 is MDHEN and CDR2 SYDVKM. In nucleotides, the CDR3 is TGTGCCAGCAGTACCCCAACAGGGGGTAATTCACCCCTCCACTTT. This codes for CASSTPTGGNSPLHF.

The table lists this clonotype with many counts. CDR3 amino acids: CASRAGGAHEYQPQHF. CDR3 nucleotide sequence: TGTGCCAGCAGGGCTGGGGGGGCGCATGAGTATCAGCCCCAGCATTTT. The chain carries TRBV28 and TRBJ1-5; weak D call: TRBD1 (6 bases). Germline CDR1 reads MDHEN; CDR2 reads SYDVKM. This CDR3 has 16 residues. Trimming removed 6 bases from V and 5 bases from J, with 20 bases in between.

The chain carries TRBV3-1 and TRBJ2-7; D perhaps matches TRBD2 (6 bases). The V gene lost 0 bases and the J gene lost 9 bases, with 18 bases spanning the gap. Germline V gene data show CDR1 as LGHDT and CDR2 as YNNKEL (reference sequence). The CDR3 runs to 15 residues. The CDR3 sequence: CASSQEGTRVGGQYF. The CDR3 nucleotides are TGTGCCAGCAGCCAAGAAGGGACTCGAGTTGGGGGGCAGTACTTC.

This clonotype was recorded at least ten times. The chain couples TRBV7-9 to TRBJ2-1, with no clear D. V shed 0 bases and J shed 9 bases, with 6 bases lying between them. CDR1 is SEHNR, CDR2 FQNEAQ, per germline (reference sequence). The CDR3 loop spans 12 amino acids. For the CDR3, the DNA is TGTGCCAGCAGCTTAGCCTTGGGTGAGCAGTTCTTC. Translation gives CASSLALGEQFF.

In its sample, this clonotype was seen a few times. CDR3 region: CASSQSLNEGEQPQHF. DNA of the CDR3: TGCGCCAGCAGCCAAAGCTTAAATGAAGGGGAACAGCCCCAGCATTTT. This chain connects TRBV4-1 to TRBJ1-5, with a tentative D call TRBD1 (5 bases). With 2 bases removed from V and 7 bases from J, the gap between germline ends came to 18 bases. Looked up from germline, CDR1 is MGHRA and CDR2 is YSYEKL. The CDR3 runs to 16 residues.

J is TRBJ1-6 and V is TRBV10-3; D perhaps matches TRBD1 (6 bases). This CDR3 has 14 residues. Germline V lookup: CDR1 ENHRY, CDR2 SYGVKD. The V and J ends lost 2 bases and 7 bases respectively, with 9 bases between them. DNA of the CDR3: TGTGCCATCAGTGAGACGACAGGAAATTCACCCCTCCACTTT. This gives the protein CAISETTGNSPLHF.

The chain is built from TRBV18 and TRBJ2-2, with 8 bases that match TRBD2. There are 17 residues in the CDR3. Trimming removed 6 bases from V and 2 bases from J; junction bases left unmatched: 11. CDR1 is KGHSH and CDR2 is LQKENI in the germline V gene. The DNA of the CDR3 is TGTGCCAGCTCCCCCTCCTCTAGCGGGCCTAACACCGGGGAGCTGTTTTTT. Translating gives CASSPSSSGPNTGELFF.